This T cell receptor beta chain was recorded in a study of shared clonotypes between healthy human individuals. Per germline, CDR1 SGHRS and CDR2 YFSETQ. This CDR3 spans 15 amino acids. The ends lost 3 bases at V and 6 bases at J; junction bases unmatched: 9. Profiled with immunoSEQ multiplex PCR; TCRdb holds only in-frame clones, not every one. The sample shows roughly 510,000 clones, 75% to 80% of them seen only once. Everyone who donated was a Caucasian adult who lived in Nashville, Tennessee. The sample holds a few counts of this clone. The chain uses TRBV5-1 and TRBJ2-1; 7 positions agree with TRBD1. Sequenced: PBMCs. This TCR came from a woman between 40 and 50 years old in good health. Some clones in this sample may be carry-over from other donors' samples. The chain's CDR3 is CASSWTGGSGNEQFF. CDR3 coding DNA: TGCGCCAGCAGCTGGACAGGTGGGTCCGGCAATGAGCAGTTCTTC.